This TCR beta chain was obtained from a study of T-cell reconstitution after alpha-beta-depleted transplantation in children. Study conclusions and caveats: Some patients' high day-60 TCRbeta diversity was traced to surviving recipient T cells and thymic progenitors. Reported findings indicate that, about two months after transplant, alpha-beta T cells came from several hundred expanded clones, which were derived from non-depleted graft cells. By one year post-transplant, T-cell counts and diversity largely arose from T cells that were newly produced.

This CDR3 comprises 14 residues. The germline gives CDR1 SGHTA, CDR2 FQGNSA. Trimming removed 6 bases at V and 0 bases at J, with 12 bases between. Unique molecular identifiers were incorporated during preparation of the TCRbeta library. Via MiXCR, TCRdb re-called the PCR reads, giving one row per CDR3 protein. Here the sample spans 7,500 to 10,000 distinct CDR3 sequences, approximately 11% being singletons. This clonotype has ten or more counts. The antigen is undetermined. This specimen consisted of PBMCs, mostly from graft donor cells, obtained 60 days after TCRalphabeta/CD19-depleted stem cell transplant. This clonotype originated in a patient between 2 and 10 years old who had a stem cell transplant for inherited bone marrow failure, so the T cells may come from the graft donor. The J gene is TRBJ2-7, the V gene TRBV7-2; possibly TRBD1 or TRBD2 for D (5 bases each). CDR3 sequence: CASRSGPASYEQYF. In nucleotides, the CDR3 is TGTGCCAGCAGATCGGGACCTGCCTCCTACGAGCAGTACTTC.